Listed here are 15 T cell receptor beta chains from one sample, sequenced in a study of T cell repertoires in cytomegalovirus infection. TCRdb analysed the reads with MiXCR anew, one entry per CDR3 protein. The sample shows about 740,000 distinct CDR3 sequences, 35% to 45% of them seen only once. The specimen was PBMCs. The receptor set was obtained from a human donor in good health (CMV status not recorded). Some clones in this sample may be carry-over from other donors' samples.

The V and J genes are TRBV19 and TRBJ2-1; the match to TRBD2 covers 9 bases. Per germline, CDR1 LNHDA and CDR2 SQIVND (reference sequence). Losses at the gene ends were 6 bases for V and 9 bases for J; bases not matched to a gene: 18. CDR3 length: 17 amino acids. The CDR3 region is CASSHHTLAGVRGEQFF. The CDR3, as DNA: TGTGCCAGTAGCCACCACACCTTAGCGGGAGTACGTGGTGAGCAGTTCTTC.

The chain links TRBV15 to TRBJ1-2, with TRBD1 matching over 8 bases. Per the germline V gene, CDR1 is LNHNV and CDR2 is YYDKDF (reference sequence). The V segment lost 9 bases and the J segment 5 bases; nucleotides outside the gene matches: 8. The CDR3 is made up of 13 amino acids. The CDR3 loop reads CATSGGSRYGYTF. The CDR3 DNA sequence: TGTGCCACTTCAGGGGGCAGCCGTTATGGCTACACCTTC. The whole variable domain, remainder taken from reference TRBV15 and TRBJ1-2, is DAMVIQNPRYQVTQFGKPVTLSCSQTLNHNVMYWYQQKSSQAPKLLFHYYDKDFNNEADTPDNFQSRRPNTSFCFLDIRSPGLGDTAMYLCATSGGSRYGYTFGSGTRLTVV.

There are a few counts of this clonotype. The CDR3 nucleotides are TGTGCCAGCGGCCCGAGCGGGGAAAACATTCAGTACTTC. This gives the protein CASGPSGENIQYF. The chain uses TRBV28 and TRBJ2-4, with 7 bases lining up with TRBD2. Per germline, CDR1 MDHEN and CDR2 SYDVKM. This CDR3 is built from 13 residues. The ends lost 8 bases at V and 5 bases at J; junction bases unmatched: 6.

The J gene is TRBJ1-5, the V gene TRBV28; 8 bases match TRBD1. The CDR3 loop spans 17 amino acids. The V gene's germline CDR1 is MDHEN and CDR2 SYDVKM. V trimming: 5 bases; J trimming: 2 bases; junction bases outside the gene matches: 11. The CDR3 region is CASSPWTGTGGNQPQHF. CDR3 DNA: TGTGCCAGCAGTCCCTGGACGGGGACAGGTGGCAATCAGCCCCAGCATTTT. The full variable domain, completed using reference TRBV28 and TRBJ1-5, is DVKVTQSSRYLVKRTGEKVFLECVQDMDHENMFWYRQDPGLGLRLIYFSYDVKMKEKGDIPEGYSVSREKKERFSLILESASTNQTSMYLCASSPWTGTGGNQPQHFGDGTRLSIL.

This clonotype occurred many times. The chain couples TRBV6-1 to TRBJ2-2; the D gene is possibly TRBD2 (6 bases). The V end was cut by 6 bases, the J end by 3 bases, with 11 bases between. Per the germline V gene, CDR1 is MNHNS and CDR2 is SASEGT. The CDR3 loop spans 14 amino acids. The CDR3 spells CASRSWRDTGELFF. The CDR3 coding sequence is TGTGCCAGCAGATCCTGGAGGGACACCGGGGAGCTGTTTTTT.

The sample holds a few counts of this clonotype. The rearrangement links TRBV7-8 to TRBJ2-7, with 9 bases fitting TRBD2. The CDR3 length is 18 residues. Trimming removed 5 bases from V and 0 bases from J; junction bases left unmatched: 14. Germline loops: CDR1 SGHVS, CDR2 FQNEAQ. DNA for the CDR3: TGTGCCAGCAGCGTAGGGACGGGAGCGGGAGGATTCTCCTACGAGCAGTACTTC. Protein: CASSVGTGAGGFSYEQYF.

The chain uses TRBV5-5 and TRBJ2-1; possible D gene TRBD2, 5 bases. This CDR3 contains 12 residues. V was pared by 1 base and J by 7 bases, with 6 bases between. CDR1 SGHKS and CDR2 YYEKEE come from the germline V gene (reference sequence). The CDR3 nucleotides are TGTGCCAGCAGCTTGAGGGAGAATGAGCAGTTCTTC. This encodes CASSLRENEQFF.

Concerning this clonotype itself: A much larger clonotype is one base distant, so this may be a read error. The chain is built from TRBV7-6 and TRBJ1-5; D remains ambiguous. This CDR3 is built from 15 residues. CDR1 is SGHVS, CDR2 FNYEAQ, per germline. This CDR3 reads CTSSSQEIPNQPQHF. In DNA form, the CDR3 reads TGTACCAGCAGCTCGCAGGAGATTCCAAATCAGCCCCAGCATTTT.

V and J are TRBV19 and TRBJ2-2; TRBD1 matches at 7 bases. The CDR3 is 13 residues long. Germline V gives CDR1 LNHDA, CDR2 SQIVND (reference sequence). The ends lost 10 bases at V and 5 bases at J; junction bases unmatched: 7. In nucleotides, the CDR3 is TGTGCCACCCACAGGGGCTGGACCGGGGAGCTGTTTTTT. It encodes CATHRGWTGELFF.

CDR3 bases: TGCAGTGCTATCCACAGGGGGCCCCCGACCACCATATATTTT. It yields the protein CSAIHRGPPTTIYF. The rearrangement joins TRBV20-1 to TRBJ1-3; 9 bases are a match to TRBD1. Germline CDR1 DFQATT, CDR2 SNEGSKA (reference sequence). J gave up 9 bases and V 4 bases, and 10 bases lay outside the gene matches. The CDR3 is 14 amino acids.

This chain connects TRBV3-1 to TRBJ1-1; no definite D call. Trimming pared 2 bases from V and 7 bases from J, leaving 11 bases between. Germline V gives CDR1 LGHDT, CDR2 YNNKEL (reference sequence). The CDR3 consists of 13 residues. The CDR3 region is CASSQSRQSEAFF. In DNA form, the CDR3 reads TGTGCCAGCAGCCAAAGCCGGCAGAGTGAAGCTTTCTTT. Based on the CDR3 plus reference TRBV3-1 and TRBJ1-1, the full variable domain is DTAVSQTPKYLVTQMGNDKSIKCEQNLGHDTMYWYKQDSKKFLKIMFSYNNKELIINETVPNRFSPKSPDKAHLNLHINSLELGDSAVYFCASSQSRQSEAFFGQGTRLTVV.

V usage is TRBV11-2 and J usage is TRBJ1-2; TRBD1 matches at 7 bases. Germline V gives CDR1 SGHAT, CDR2 FQNNGV. V lost 8 bases, J lost 5 bases, and 5 bases stayed unmatched. This CDR3 region has 12 residues. CDR3 nucleotides: TGTGCCAGCTCCCGGGACAGATATGGCTACACCTTC. This codes for CASSRDRYGYTF.

The rearrangement links TRBV12-3 or TRBV12-4 to TRBJ2-3, with D perhaps TRBD2 (6 bases). This CDR3 comprises 12 residues. V lost 6 bases, J lost 4 bases, and 8 bases lay in between. CDR3 bases: TGTGCCAGCAGGCCTAGCGCAGATACGCAGTATTTT. It translates to CASRPSADTQYF.

V and J are TRBV5-6 and TRBJ2-4, with D possibly being TRBD1 or TRBD2 (5 bases each). Between the trimmed V and J ends, which lost 1 base and 1 base, there was a span of 15 bases. The germline V gene has CDR1 SGHDT and CDR2 YYEEEE. The CDR3 contains 17 residues. CDR3 residues: CASSLNRGPVAKNIQYF. The CDR3 DNA sequence: TGTGCCAGCAGCTTGAATCGGGGCCCCGTCGCCAAAAACATTCAGTACTTC. The variable domain in full, completed from reference TRBV5-6 and TRBJ2-4, reads DAGVTQSPTHLIKTRGQQVTLRCSPKSGHDTVSWYQQALGQGPQFIFQYYEEEERQRGNFPDRFSGHQFPNYSSELNVNALLLGDSALYLCASSLNRGPVAKNIQYFGAGTRLSVL.

The J gene is TRBJ2-5, the V gene TRBV5-6; 11 bases are shared with TRBD2. From germline, CDR1 is SGHDT and CDR2 YYEEEE. The CDR3 totals 15 residues. With 3 bases clipped from V and 5 bases from J, the junction kept 6 bases outside the gene matches. DNA of the CDR3: TGTGCCAGCAGCTACACTAGCGGGAGTATCGAGACCCAGTACTTC. The encoded protein is CASSYTSGSIETQYF.